Below are 5 T cell receptor beta chains sequenced from a single sample in a study of cytomegalovirus exposure and HLA in healthy donors. The PCR contained 60 Vbeta and 13 Jbeta primers. Sequenced by immunoSEQ multiplex PCR; TCRdb stores in-frame clones only, minus some. The sample includes about 86,000 clones, 75% to 80% of them seen just once. Sequencing input: PBMCs. These receptors came from a female donor in good health and CMV-seronegative.

The chain is built from TRBV19 and TRBJ2-3; a weak D match, TRBD1 (6 bases). The CDR3 extends over 16 amino acids. The germline V gene has CDR1 LNHDA and CDR2 SQIVND (reference sequence). V was clipped by 0 bases and J by 3 bases, with 13 bases between them. The CDR3 reads CASSIDIWDKTDTQYF. The CDR3 DNA reads as TGTGCCAGTAGTATAGATATATGGGACAAAACAGATACGCAGTATTTT.

The V gene is TRBV27, the J gene TRBJ1-6; 7 bases line up with TRBD1. Germline CDR1 is MNHEY and CDR2 is SMNVEV (reference sequence). This CDR3 spans 15 amino acids. After removal of 4 bases from V and 9 bases from J, the junction contained 9 bases not matched to a gene. The CDR3 DNA sequence: TGTGCCAGCAGTTCACAGGGGTTTCTGGGTTCACCCCTCCACTTT. Translation gives CASSSQGFLGSPLHF.

V usage is TRBV5-1 and J usage is TRBJ2-1; 8 bases are a match to TRBD2. V was clipped by 7 bases and J by 10 bases; unmatched bases: 4. Germline V gene lookup returns CDR1 SGHRS and CDR2 YFSETQ. This CDR3 is 11 amino acids long. The CDR3 DNA sequence: TGCGCCAGCCGGGGGGGGAACGAGCAGTTCTTC. Translation: CASRGGNEQFF. Drawing the rest from reference TRBV5-1 and TRBJ2-1, the complete variable domain is KAGVTQTPRYLIKTRGQQVTLSCSPISGHRSVSWYQQTPGQGLQFLFEYFSETQRNKGNFPGRFSGRQFSNSRSEMNVSTLELGDSALYLCASRGGNEQFFGPGTRLTVL.

The chain employs TRBV5-1 and TRBJ2-7, with D possibly TRBD1 on 6 matching bases. The CDR3 length is 12 residues. The germline CDR1 and CDR2 sequences are SGHRS and YFSETQ. V was cut by 4 bases and J by 3 bases, with 8 bases left in between. CDR3 residues: CASSAQGYEQYF. CDR3 bases: TGCGCCAGCAGCGCACAGGGCTACGAGCAGTACTTC. Supplemented by reference TRBV5-1 and TRBJ2-7, the full variable domain reads KAGVTQTPRYLIKTRGQQVTLSCSPISGHRSVSWYQQTPGQGLQFLFEYFSETQRNKGNFPGRFSGRQFSNSRSEMNVSTLELGDSALYLCASSAQGYEQYFGPGTRLTVT.

The chain couples TRBV30 to TRBJ2-1, with unresolved D. This CDR3 spans 14 amino acids. Germline V gene sequence: CDR1 GTSNPN, CDR2 SVGIG (reference sequence). Trimming shortened V by 4 bases and J by 5 bases, and 15 bases separated the two germline ends. The CDR3 loop is CAWTVSYTDNEQFF. The CDR3, as DNA: TGTGCCTGGACCGTCTCCTATACCGACAATGAGCAGTTCTTC.